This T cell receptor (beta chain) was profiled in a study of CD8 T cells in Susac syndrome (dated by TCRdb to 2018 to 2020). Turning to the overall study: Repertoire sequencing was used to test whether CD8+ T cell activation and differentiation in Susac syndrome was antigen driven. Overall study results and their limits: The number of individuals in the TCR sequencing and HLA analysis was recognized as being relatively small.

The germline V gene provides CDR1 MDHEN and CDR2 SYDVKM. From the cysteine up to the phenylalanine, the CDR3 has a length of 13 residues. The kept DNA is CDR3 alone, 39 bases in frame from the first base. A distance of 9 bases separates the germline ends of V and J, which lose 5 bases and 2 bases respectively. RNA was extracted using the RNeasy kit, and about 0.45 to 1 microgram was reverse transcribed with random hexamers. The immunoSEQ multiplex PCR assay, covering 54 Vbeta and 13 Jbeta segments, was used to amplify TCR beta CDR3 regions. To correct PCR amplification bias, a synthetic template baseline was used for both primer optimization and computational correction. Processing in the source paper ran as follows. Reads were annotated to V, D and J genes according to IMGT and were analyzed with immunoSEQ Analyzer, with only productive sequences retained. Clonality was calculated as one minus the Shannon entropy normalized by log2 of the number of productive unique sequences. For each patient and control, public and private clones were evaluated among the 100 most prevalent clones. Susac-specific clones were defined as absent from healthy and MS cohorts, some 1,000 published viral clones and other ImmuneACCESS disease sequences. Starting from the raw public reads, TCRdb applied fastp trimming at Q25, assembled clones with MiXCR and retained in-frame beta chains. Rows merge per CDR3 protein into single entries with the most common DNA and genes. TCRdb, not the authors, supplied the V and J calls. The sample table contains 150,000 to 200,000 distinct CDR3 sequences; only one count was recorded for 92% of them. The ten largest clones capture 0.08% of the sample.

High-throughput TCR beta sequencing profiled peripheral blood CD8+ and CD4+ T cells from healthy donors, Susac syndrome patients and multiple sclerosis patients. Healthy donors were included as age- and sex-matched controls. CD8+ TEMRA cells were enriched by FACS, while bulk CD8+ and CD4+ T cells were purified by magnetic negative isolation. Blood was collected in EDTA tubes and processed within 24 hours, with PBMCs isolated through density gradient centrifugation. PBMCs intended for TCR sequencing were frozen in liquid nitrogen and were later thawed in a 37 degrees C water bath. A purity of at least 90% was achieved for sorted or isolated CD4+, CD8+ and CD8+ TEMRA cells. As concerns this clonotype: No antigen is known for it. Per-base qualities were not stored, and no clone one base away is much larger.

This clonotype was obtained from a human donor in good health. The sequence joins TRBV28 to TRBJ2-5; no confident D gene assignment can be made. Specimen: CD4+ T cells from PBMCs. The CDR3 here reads CASSQPGQETQYF. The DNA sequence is TGTGCCAGCAGTCAACCCGGGCAAGAGACCCAGTACTTC.